This TCR beta chain originates from a study of T-cell memory formation after mild COVID-19. Looking at the study overall: TCR clusters were mostly donor specific. Study-wide results and limits: CD8+ contracting clones occupied EMRA, while CD4+ ones occupied mainly CM and EM. Memory from before infection featured some responding clones, which suggests cross-reactive memory joined. From day 15 to 85, contracting clones were balanced between CD4 and CD8, whereas later expanders leaned toward CD4+.

CDR3 size: 13 residues. The germline gives CDR1 SGHTS, CDR2 YDEGEE. Trimming left V 2 bases short and J 5 bases short, with 11 bases between. Details on this clonotype: What it binds is unknown.

A single record per CDR3 protein comes from TCRdb applying MiXCR to the 5' RACE reads. The sample lists some 340,000 distinct CDR3 sequences, approximately 12% occurring once. V is TRBV5-8 and J is TRBJ2-7; D ambiguous. Sequencing input: PBMCs or a T cell subset sorted from them (not recorded which). This clonotype originated in a young man who had mild COVID-19 (a few samples of this study predate the infection). Cell type and time point are not known. CDR3 amino acids: CASSLRISNEQYV. CDR3 DNA: TGTGCCAGCAGCTTAAGGATTTCCAACGAGCAGTACGTC.